This T cell receptor beta chain was identified in a study of T cell responses to AZD1222 COVID-19 vaccine. Study-level background: Pooled in the analysis were second doses at about 4 or about 12 weeks.

Sequenced by immunoSEQ multiplex PCR; TCRdb stores in-frame clones only, minus some. The sample includes fewer than 110,000 clones, under 95% of them seen just once. V was pared by 6 bases and J by 2 bases, with 6 bases between. The CDR3 extends over 12 amino acids. This clone is a singleton in its sample. This TCR was recovered from an adult in good health. The specimen was peripheral blood, collected on day 0 of AZD1222 vaccination. This chain links TRBV12-3 or TRBV12-4 with TRBJ2-3; D call uncertain. CDR3 residues: CASSLLTDTQYF. DNA for the CDR3: TGTGCCAGCAGCCTACTCACAGATACGCAGTATTTT.